Below, 23 T cell receptor beta chains from the same sample are listed, as sequenced in a study of response to subunit inactivated influenza vaccine. TCRdb called the RT-PCR reads again in MiXCR, with one record for every CDR3 protein. Among 500,000 to 600,000 distinct CDR3 sequences listed, over 9% were seen once. The same specimen was also included in a second study, on T cells expressing NK-cell markers. This second report adds: The authors made TCR beta cDNA libraries by 5'RACE template switching. This switching added a universal primer site and UMIs.

The material was PBMCs from blood, obtained on the day of vaccination. The receptors shown here come from a man aged 50 to 59 who received an inactivated influenza vaccine.

This clonotype has ten or more counts. This chain uses TRBV4-1 with TRBJ2-7; 9 bases line up with TRBD1. Germline CDR1 reads MGHRA; CDR2 reads YSYEKL. CDR3 length: 15 residues. V lost 0 bases to trimming and J lost 7 bases; unmatched junction nucleotides: 7. DNA for the CDR3: TGCGCCAGCAGCCAAGATGATAACAGGGGGCGGGAGCAGTACTTC. This codes for CASSQDDNRGREQYF.

This clonotype has a count of ten or more. The chain's CDR3 is CAIKETYEQYF. Here the CDR3 DNA reads TGTGCCATCAAAGAGACCTACGAGCAGTACTTC. The chain carries TRBV10-3 and TRBJ2-7; unclear D gene. The CDR3 runs 11 residues. The V and J ends lost 7 bases and 2 bases respectively, with 6 bases between them. Germline lookup yields CDR1 ENHRY and CDR2 SYGVKD.

Details on this clonotype: One end of the junction does not line up with germline, which may come from a read error. V is TRBV6-2 or TRBV6-3 and J is TRBJ1-4; 7 bases line up with TRBD1. CDR1 is MNHEY, CDR2 SVGEGT, per germline. This CDR3 spans 14 amino acids. DNA for the CDR3: TGTGGCAGCAGACCGACAGGGTCGGGCGAAAAACTGTTTTTT. This gives the protein CGSRPTGSGEKLFF.

This clonotype was detected only a few times. CDR3: CASSDRVYYEQYF. The CDR3 region has the DNA TGTGCCAGCAGCGACAGGGTATATTACGAGCAGTACTTC. J is TRBJ2-7 and V is TRBV14, with 7 bases matching TRBD1. The germline CDR1 and CDR2 sequences are SGHDN and FVKESK. J was trimmed by 4 bases and V by 5 bases; bases with no gene match: 5. CDR3 size: 13 residues.

V and J are TRBV12-3 or TRBV12-4 and TRBJ2-1; D unresolved. V was clipped by 3 bases and J by 8 bases, with 11 bases between them. The CDR3 is 13 residues long. The CDR3 DNA follows: TGTGCCAGCAGTTTCGTGAGATCAGATGAGCAGTTCTTC. It encodes CASSFVRSDEQFF.

V is TRBV25-1 and J is TRBJ2-3; perhaps D is TRBD1 or TRBD2 (5 bases each). This CDR3 is built from 16 residues. Germline CDR1 and CDR2: MGHDK and SYGVNS. Trimming removed 1 base at V and 1 base at J, with 12 bases between. The CDR3 region is CASSELRGRGTDTQYF. CDR3 nucleotide sequence: TGTGCCAGCAGTGAATTGAGGGGTCGGGGCACAGATACGCAGTATTTT.

This clonotype was picked up a small number of times. The rearrangement links TRBV4-3 to TRBJ2-7; no clear D. The CDR3 spans 16 residues. CDR1 and CDR2 from the germline V gene are LGHNA and YSLEER. Trimming took 0 bases from V and 1 from J, leaving 13 bases between them. The CDR3 reads CASSQEPLAASYEQYF. CDR3 sequence (DNA): TGCGCCAGCAGCCAAGAGCCCCTGGCAGCTTCCTACGAGCAGTACTTC.

This clonotype appeared many times. This chain joins TRBV6-9 and TRBJ2-7; 8 nucleotides line up with TRBD2. Trimming removed 7 bases from V and 4 bases from J; junction bases left unmatched: 12. The germline CDR1 and CDR2 sequences are MNHGY and SVAAGI. The CDR3 runs to 15 residues. CDR3 in DNA: TGTGCCAGCACCCGCAGCGGGGGACCCAATTACGAGCAGTACTTC. Translated: CASTRSGGPNYEQYF.

J is TRBJ2-5 and V is TRBV3-1, with TRBD2 identical over 7 bases. Per the germline V gene, CDR1 is LGHDT and CDR2 is YNNKEL (reference sequence). CDR3 length: 14 amino acids. V lost 6 bases and J lost 7; bases outside the gene matches: 11. In DNA form, the CDR3 reads TGTGCCAGCAGACATAGCGGGCTCGGGGCGACCCAGTACTTC. It specifies CASRHSGLGATQYF.

This clonotype was observed at least ten times. The chain combines TRBV18 with TRBJ1-1; a weak D match, TRBD1 (6 bases). Germline V CDR1 and CDR2: KGHSH, LQKENI. The CDR3 has 14 residues. Trimming removed 8 bases at V and 0 bases at J, with 13 bases between. Here the CDR3 DNA reads TGTGCCAGCAGCCCACAGGGCATGAACACTGAAGCTTTCTTT. The encoded protein is CASSPQGMNTEAFF. The full variable domain, in which reference TRBV18 and TRBJ1-1 provide the parts outside the CDR3, is NAGVMQNPRHLVRRRGQEARLRCSPMKGHSHVYWYRQLPEEGLKFMVYLQKENIIDESGMPKERFSAEFPKEGPSILRIQQVVRGDSAAYFCASSPQGMNTEAFFGQGTRLTVV.

The V and J genes are TRBV6-2 or TRBV6-3 and TRBJ2-7; D may be TRBD1 or TRBD2 (5 bases each). The CDR3 runs to 14 residues. V was shortened by 4 bases and J by 3 bases, with 13 bases between the two germline ends. Looked up from germline, CDR1 is MNHEY and CDR2 is SVGEGT. The CDR3 is CASSSTGPHYEQYF. The CDR3 DNA is TGTGCCAGCAGTTCTACGGGACCTCACTACGAGCAGTACTTC.

The CDR3 bases are TGCAGCGGGACGGATTGGGGCACTGAAGCTTTCTTT. It yields the protein CSGTDWGTEAFF. The chain carries TRBV29-1 and TRBJ1-1; D gene unclear. The CDR3 is 12 amino acids. V lost 7 bases and J lost 4, with 13 bases in between. The germline gives CDR1 SQVTM, CDR2 ANQGSEA.

The chain employs TRBV3-1 and TRBJ1-3; unclear D gene. The CDR3 has 16 amino acids. Trimming took off 0 bases at V and 0 bases at J, with 9 bases between the two ends. Germline lookup yields CDR1 LGHDT and CDR2 YNNKEL (reference sequence). The CDR3 coding sequence is TGTGCCAGCAGCCAAGAAGGTTGGCTCTCTGGAAACACCATATATTTT. It specifies CASSQEGWLSGNTIYF.

This clonotype was detected a few times. The chain carries TRBV12-5 and TRBJ2-1; 12 bases map to TRBD2. The CDR3 is made up of 17 amino acids. V lost 5 bases, J lost 7 bases, and 12 bases stayed unmatched. Germline assignment: CDR1 LGHNT and CDR2 FRNRAP. CDR3 sequence reads: CASGLCWTSGKENEQFF. CDR3 bases: TGTGCTAGTGGTCTGTGCTGGACTAGCGGGAAAGAAAATGAGCAGTTCTTC.

Only a few counts were recorded for this clonotype. This chain connects TRBV5-1 to TRBJ2-7, with TRBD1 identical over 7 bases. This CDR3 region has 14 residues. Looked up from germline, CDR1 is SGHRS and CDR2 is YFSETQ. The junction had 4 bases not matched to a gene; V was cut back by 3 bases and J by 1 base. In DNA, the CDR3 is TGCGCCAGCAGCTGGGGGACAGAATCCTACGAGCAGTACTTC. This encodes CASSWGTESYEQYF.

The V gene is TRBV6-2 or TRBV6-3, the J gene TRBJ1-2, with D unclear. This CDR3 has 14 amino acids. V was cut by 7 bases and J by 6 bases, with 18 bases left in between. Germline loops: CDR1 MNHEY, CDR2 SVGEGT. The CDR3 nucleotides read TGTGCCAGCACCAGATCCCCTGGTTCTGATGGCTACACCTTC. As protein: CASTRSPGSDGYTF.

V usage is TRBV5-1 and J usage is TRBJ2-1, with 9 bases lining up with TRBD1. The CDR3 spans 17 residues. Germline V CDR1 and CDR2: SGHRS, YFSETQ. V trimming: 9 bases; J trimming: 4 bases; junction bases outside the gene matches: 17. CDR3 DNA sequence: TGCGCCACCTACACCGGTGGGGGGACAGGGAATTACAATGAGCAGTTCTTC. It translates to CATYTGGGTGNYNEQFF.

For this clonotype: One end of the junction is discordant with germline, which a read error may explain. The genes are TRBV9 and TRBJ1-5; 10 bases align to TRBD1. The length of the CDR3 is 13 residues. The germline V gene has CDR1 SGDLS and CDR2 YYNGEE. CDR3 region: CASSDILTGGLTF. CDR3 coding DNA: TGTGCCAGCAGCGATATACTGACAGGGGGCCTTACTTTT.

This clonotype occurred many times. The chain recombines TRBV6-5 with TRBJ2-7; the D call may be TRBD1 or TRBD2 (5 bases each). The germline CDR1 and CDR2 sequences are MNHEY and SVGAGI. The CDR3 sequence is 13 residues long. The V end lost 1 base, the J end lost 7 bases, and 11 bases lay between the germline ends. The CDR3 reads CASSYFGTGEQYF. The CDR3 DNA is TGTGCCAGCAGTTACTTCGGGACGGGTGAGCAGTACTTC.

The genes are TRBV11-1 and TRBJ2-1; TRBD2 matches 9 bases. This CDR3 has 18 residues. Germline values: CDR1 SGHAT, CDR2 FQDESV (reference sequence). The J segment lost 2 bases and the V segment lost 1 base, leaving 9 bases of the junction unmatched. The CDR3 DNA reads TGTGCCAGCAGCTTAGAGAATTCAGCGGGAGGAACCTACAATGAGCAGTTCTTC. This gives the protein CASSLENSAGGTYNEQFF.

This clonotype is a singleton in its sample. The chain recombines TRBV18 with TRBJ1-4; 7 positions match TRBD1. After removal of 9 bases from V and 0 bases from J, the junction contained 13 bases not matched to a gene. This CDR3 is built from 17 residues. Germline-derived CDR1 and CDR2 are KGHSH and LQKENI. Here the CDR3 DNA reads TGTGCCAGTTCGGGACAGACCGTTCTTGCAACTAATGAAAAACTGTTTTTT. This codes for CASSGQTVLATNEKLFF. The full variable domain, completed using reference TRBV18 and TRBJ1-4, is NAGVMQNPRHLVRRRGQEARLRCSPMKGHSHVYWYRQLPEEGLKFMVYLQKENIIDESGMPKERFSAEFPKEGPSILRIQQVVRGDSAAYFCASSGQTVLATNEKLFFGSGTQLSVL.

The rearrangement links TRBV20-1 to TRBJ2-1; D might be TRBD2 (5 bases). The length of the CDR3 is 14 residues. CDR1 DFQATT and CDR2 SNEGSKA come from the germline V gene (reference sequence). Trimming took off 6 bases at V and 1 base at J, with 13 bases between the two ends. CDR3 in amino acids: CSAVFRRSYNEQFF. Written as DNA, the CDR3 is TGCAGTGCCGTCTTTAGGAGGTCCTACAATGAGCAGTTCTTC.

The chain employs TRBV3-1 and TRBJ2-1, with D possibly matching TRBD1 (6 bases). The V gene lost 3 bases and the J gene lost 0 bases, with 9 bases spanning the gap. Germline V gene sequence: CDR1 LGHDT, CDR2 YNNKEL (reference sequence). CDR3 length: 15 residues. CDR3 nucleotides: TGTGCCAGCAGCCAGGGGACACTCTCCTACAATGAGCAGTTCTTC. Protein: CASSQGTLSYNEQFF.